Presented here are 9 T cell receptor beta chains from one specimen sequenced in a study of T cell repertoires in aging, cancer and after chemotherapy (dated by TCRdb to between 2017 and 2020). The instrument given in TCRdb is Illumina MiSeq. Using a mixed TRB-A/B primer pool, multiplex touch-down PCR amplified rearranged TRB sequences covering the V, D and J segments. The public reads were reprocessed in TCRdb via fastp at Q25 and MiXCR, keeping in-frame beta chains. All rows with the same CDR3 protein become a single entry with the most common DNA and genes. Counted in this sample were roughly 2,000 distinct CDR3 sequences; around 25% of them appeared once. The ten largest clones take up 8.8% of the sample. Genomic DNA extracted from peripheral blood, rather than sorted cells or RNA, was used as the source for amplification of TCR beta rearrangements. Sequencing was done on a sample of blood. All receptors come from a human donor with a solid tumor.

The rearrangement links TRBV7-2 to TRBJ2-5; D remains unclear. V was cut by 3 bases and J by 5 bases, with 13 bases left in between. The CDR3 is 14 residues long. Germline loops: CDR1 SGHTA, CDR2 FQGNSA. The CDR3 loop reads CASSFRRFSETQYF. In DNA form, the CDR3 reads TGTGCCAGCAGCTTTAGGCGGTTTTCTGAGACCCAGTACTTC.

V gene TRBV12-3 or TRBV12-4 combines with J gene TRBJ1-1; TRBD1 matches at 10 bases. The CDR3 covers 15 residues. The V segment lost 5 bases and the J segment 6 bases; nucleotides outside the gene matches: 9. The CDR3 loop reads CASSRGQGELAEAFF. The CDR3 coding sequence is TGTGCCAGCAGTCGCGGACAGGGGGAATTGGCTGAAGCTTTCTTT.

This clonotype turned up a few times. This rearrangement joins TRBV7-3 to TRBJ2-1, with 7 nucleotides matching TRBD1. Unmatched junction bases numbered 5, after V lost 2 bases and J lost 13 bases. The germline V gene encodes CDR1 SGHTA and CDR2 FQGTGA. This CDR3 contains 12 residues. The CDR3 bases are TGTGCCAGCAGCTTATCGACAGGGCCTCAGTTCTTC. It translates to CASSLSTGPQFF.

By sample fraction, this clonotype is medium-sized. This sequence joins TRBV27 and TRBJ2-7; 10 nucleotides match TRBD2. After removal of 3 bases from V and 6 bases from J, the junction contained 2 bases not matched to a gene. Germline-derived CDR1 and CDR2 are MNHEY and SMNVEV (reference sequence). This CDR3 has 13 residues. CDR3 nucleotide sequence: TGTGCCAGCAGTTTGGGACTAGCGAGCGAGCAGTACTTC. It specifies CASSLGLASEQYF.

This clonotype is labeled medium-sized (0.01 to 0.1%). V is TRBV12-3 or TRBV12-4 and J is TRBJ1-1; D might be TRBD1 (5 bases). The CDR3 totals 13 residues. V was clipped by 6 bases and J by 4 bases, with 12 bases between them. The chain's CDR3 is CASRQGHGTEAFF. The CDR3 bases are TGTGCCAGCAGGCAGGGTCATGGCACTGAAGCTTTCTTT.

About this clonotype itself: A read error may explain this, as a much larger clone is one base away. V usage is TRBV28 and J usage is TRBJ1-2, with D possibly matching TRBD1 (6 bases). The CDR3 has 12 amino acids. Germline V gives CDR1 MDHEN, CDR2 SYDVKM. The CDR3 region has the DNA TGCTGGGCCGGCAGGGGACCCGATGGCTACACCTTC. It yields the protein CWAGRGPDGYTF.

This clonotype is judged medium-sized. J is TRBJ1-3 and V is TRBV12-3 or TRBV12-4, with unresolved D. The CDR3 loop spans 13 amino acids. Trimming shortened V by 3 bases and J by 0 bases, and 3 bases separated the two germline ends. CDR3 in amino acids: CASSFYSGNTIYF. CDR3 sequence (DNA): TGTGCCAGCAGTTTCTACTCTGGAAACACCATATATTTT.

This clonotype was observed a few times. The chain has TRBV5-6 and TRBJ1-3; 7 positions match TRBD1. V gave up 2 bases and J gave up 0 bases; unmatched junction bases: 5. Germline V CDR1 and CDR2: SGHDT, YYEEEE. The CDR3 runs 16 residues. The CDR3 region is CASSFLQGFSGNTIYF. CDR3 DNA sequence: TGTGCCAGCAGCTTCTTACAGGGGTTCTCTGGAAACACCATATATTTT.

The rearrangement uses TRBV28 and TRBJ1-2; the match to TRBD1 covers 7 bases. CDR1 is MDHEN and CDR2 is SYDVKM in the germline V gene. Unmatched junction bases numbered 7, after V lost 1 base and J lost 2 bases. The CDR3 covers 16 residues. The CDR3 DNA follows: TGTGCCAGCAGTTTATTCGGGACAGAGGGGAACTATGGCTACACCTTC. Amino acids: CASSLFGTEGNYGYTF.